The clone carrying this TCR beta chain was counted many times. Scientists amplified the TCR beta CDR3 regions from RNA transcripts. Second-round multiplex PCR came after first-round RT-PCR with HTBI primers. Via MiXCR, TCRdb re-called the multiplex PCR reads, giving one row per CDR3 protein. The sample has roughly 300,000 distinct CDR3 sequences; 17% are singletons. The data were obtained in a study of Graves' ophthalmopathy and Graves' hyperthyroidism. The CDR3 runs 15 residues. The ends lost 1 base at V and 1 base at J; junction bases unmatched: 1. Germline CDR1 SNHLY, CDR2 FYNNEI. The chain combines TRBV2 with TRBJ2-7, with TRBD1 identical over 10 bases. The clonotype comes from an adult man with Graves' ophthalmopathy. What was sequenced was peripheral blood. The CDR3 protein is CASSEEGQGSYEQYF. Here the CDR3 DNA reads TGTGCCAGCAGTGAAGAGGGACAGGGGTCCTACGAGCAGTACTTC.